This note documents a single T cell receptor beta chain sequence. Its target is not known. The sample belongs to a study of cytomegalovirus exposure and HLA in healthy donors. Study results and caveats: The availability of immune exposure information extended only to CMV serostatus. Prior analysis indicated that the majority of TCR beta V segments exhibited productivity approximately 87% or approximately 30% of the time.

The CDR3 spans 15 residues. V gave up 3 bases and J gave up 1 base; unmatched junction bases: 2. Looked up from germline, CDR1 is SEHNR and CDR2 is FQNEAQ (reference sequence). This PCR relied on a set of 60 Vbeta primers and 13 Jbeta primers. TCRdb's table, derived via immunoSEQ multiplex PCR, lists solely in-frame clones and lacks some. This table has about 200,000 clones, 70% to 80% appearing once. This clonotype was obtained from a girl aged 5-17 years in good health and CMV-seropositive. The specimen was PBMCs. The chain is built from TRBV7-9 and TRBJ2-3; the match to TRBD1 covers 9 bases. The CDR3 DNA reads as TGTGCCAGCAGCTTGTGGACAGGGGGCACAGATACGCAGTATTTT. It yields the protein CASSLWTGGTDTQYF.